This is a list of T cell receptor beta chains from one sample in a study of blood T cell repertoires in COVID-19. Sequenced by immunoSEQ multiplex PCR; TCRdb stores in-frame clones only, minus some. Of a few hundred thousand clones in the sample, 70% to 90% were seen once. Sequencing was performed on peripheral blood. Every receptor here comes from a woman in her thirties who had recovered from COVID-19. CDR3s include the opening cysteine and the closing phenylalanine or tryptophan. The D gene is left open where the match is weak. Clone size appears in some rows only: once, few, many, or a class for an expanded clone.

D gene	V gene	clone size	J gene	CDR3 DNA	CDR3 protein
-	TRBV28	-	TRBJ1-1	TGTGCCAGCAGTTCCCAGGGGCCGAACACTGAAGCTTTCTTT	CASSSQGPNTEAFF
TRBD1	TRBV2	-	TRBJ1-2	TGTGCCAGCAGCTATCTATCAGGGGGTCCCGGAGGCTACACCTTC	CASSYLSGGPGGYTF
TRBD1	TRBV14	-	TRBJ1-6	TGTGCCAGCAGCCAAGATCGAGGGACAGGTTATTCACCCCTCCACTTT	CASSQDRGTGYSPLHF
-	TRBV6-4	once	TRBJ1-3	TGTGCCAGCAGTGACTTCCAGGGTGGGCTTAAGATTGGAAACACCATATATTTT	CASSDFQGGLKIGNTIYF
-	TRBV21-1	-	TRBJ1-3	TGTGCCAGCAGCCCATCGCTCTCTAGATCTGGAAACACCATATATTTT	CASSPSLSRSGNTIYF
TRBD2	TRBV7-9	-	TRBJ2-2	TGTGCCAGCAGCCCCCTTACGACTAGCGGGGTTTCCGACACCGGGGAGCTGTTTTTT	CASSPLTTSGVSDTGELFF
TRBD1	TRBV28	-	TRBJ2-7	TGTGCCAGCAGTTTGCCAGGGGGCTTCCCTAACGAGCAGTACTTC	CASSLPGGFPNEQYF
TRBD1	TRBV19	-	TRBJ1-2	TGTGCCAGTAGTTTGGGACAGGCAACGTCTATGGTTGGCTACACCTTC	CASSLGQATSMVGYTF
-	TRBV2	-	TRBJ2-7	TGTGCCAGCAGTGACGAACTCCTCACTACGCAGCAGTACTTC	CASSDELLTTQQYF
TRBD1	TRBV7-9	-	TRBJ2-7	TGTGCCAGCAGCCAACAGGGGGGAAGAGGCGAGCAGTACTTC	CASSQQGGRGEQYF
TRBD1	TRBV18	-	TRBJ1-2	TGTGCCAGCTCACCACCGGGGACAGGGAACTATGGCTACACCTTC	CASSPPGTGNYGYTF
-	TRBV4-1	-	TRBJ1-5	TGCGCCAGCAGCCAAGGACCCAGGGGAAGAAGCAATCAGCCCCAGCATTTT	CASSQGPRGRSNQPQHF
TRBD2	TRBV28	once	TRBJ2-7	TGTGCCAGCAGTTTATTAGCGGGGGGGCCGCTCGAGCAGTACTTC	CASSLLAGGPLEQYF
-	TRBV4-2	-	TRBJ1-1	TGTGCCAGCAGCCCCTCGGTCGGAGACACTGAAGCTTTCTTT	CASSPSVGDTEAFF
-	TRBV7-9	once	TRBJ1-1	TGTGCCAGCAGCTTAGCGCCGGCGGTGAACACTGAAGCTTTCTTT	CASSLAPAVNTEAFF
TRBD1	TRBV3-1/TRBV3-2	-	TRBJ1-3	TGTGCCAGCAGCCGCAATCCCGGGACAGGGGGGTCGCTGAAGGATTTT	CASSRNPGTGGSLKDF
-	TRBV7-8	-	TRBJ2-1	TGTGCCAGCAGCCTCCCGATACGGCTAGCTACCTTCAATGAGCAGTTCTTC	CASSLPIRLATFNEQFF
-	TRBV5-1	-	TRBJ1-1	TGCGCCAGCAGCCAAGGGGCCATGAACACTGAAGCTTTCTTT	CASSQGAMNTEAFF
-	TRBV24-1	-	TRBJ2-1	TGTGCCACCAGTGACCACCGATTGAGCTCCTACAATGAGCAGTTCTTC	CATSDHRLSSYNEQFF
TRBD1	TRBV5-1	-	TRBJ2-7	TGCGCCAGCAGCTTCACACCGACAGGGACCTACGAGCAGTACTTC	CASSFTPTGTYEQYF
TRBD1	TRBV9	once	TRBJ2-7	TGTGCCAGCAGCGGCCGACAGGGAAGCGAGCAGTACTTC	CASSGRQGSEQYF
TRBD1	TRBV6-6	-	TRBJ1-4	TGTGCCAGCAGTCCCGACAGGGGGCAGGAAAAACTGTTTTTT	CASSPDRGQEKLFF
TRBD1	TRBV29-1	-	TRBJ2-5	TGCAGCGTTCCCGGACAGGGGCCTCAAGAGACCCAGTACTTC	CSVPGQGPQETQYF
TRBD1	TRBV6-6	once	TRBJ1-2	TGTGCCAGCAGGCCGGGACAGGGGGCTAACTATGGCTACACCTTC	CASRPGQGANYGYTF
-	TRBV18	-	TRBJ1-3	TGTGCCAGCTCACCACCGAATCGGTTAGAACAGGCGATCTCTGGAAACACCATATATTTT	CASSPPNRLEQAISGNTIYF
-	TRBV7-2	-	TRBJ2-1	TGTGCCAGCAGCGAAGAACCACTTTTGAATGAGCAGTTCTTC	CASSEEPLLNEQFF
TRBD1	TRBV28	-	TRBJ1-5	TGTGCCAGCGGAGATGTCACAGGGGGCCAAAATCAGCCCCAGCATTTT	CASGDVTGGQNQPQHF
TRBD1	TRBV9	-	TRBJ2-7	TGTGCCAGCAGCCCGGGGACAGGGAGCGACGAGCAGTACTTC	CASSPGTGSDEQYF
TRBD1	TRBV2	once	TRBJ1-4	TGTGCCAGCTACTTTAGCCGGACAGGGCCTACAACTAATGAAAAACTGTTTTTT	CASYFSRTGPTTNEKLFF
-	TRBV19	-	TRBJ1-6	TGTGCCAGTAGGCCGGGGGGCTCACCCCTCCACTTT	CASRPGGSPLHF
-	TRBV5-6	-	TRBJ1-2	TGTGCCAGCAGCTTGGTCTCGACAGTCTATGGCTACACCTTC	CASSLVSTVYGYTF
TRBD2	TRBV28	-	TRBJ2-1	TGTGCCAGCACCGGGGGGGGGCCCTACAATGAGCAGTTCTTC	CASTGGGPYNEQFF
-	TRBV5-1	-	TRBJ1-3	TGCGCCAGCAGCTTGGATTTCTCCTCTGGAAACACCATATATTTT	CASSLDFSSGNTIYF
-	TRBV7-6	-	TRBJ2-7	TGTGCCAGCAGCTTAGAAGTAGGGAGGAACGAGCAGTACTTC	CASSLEVGRNEQYF
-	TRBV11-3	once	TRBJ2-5	TGTGCCAGCAGCACAGGGACCCAAGAGACCCAGTACTTC	CASSTGTQETQYF